The clone carrying this T cell receptor (beta chain) was counted a few times. No antigen is known for it. The time point here: healthy volunteer bleed at 2 weeks. The starting material, unfractionated whole blood, was used for total RNA extraction. The data derive from a study of human T cells and chemical hapten exposure. Study summary: TCR yields per sample varied mostly from small pooled library volume differences.

Broader study findings: TCRs exceeding 1 in 1000 frequency stayed unchanged with DPC sensitization.

The study's library attached unique molecular identifiers to single cDNA molecules. Authors' analysis steps: Sequenced samples showed a median of approximately 96,000 TCRs each, with counts running from roughly 23,000 to 700,000. TCRdb reprocessed the RACE reads with MiXCR, giving one entry per CDR3 protein. The V and J calls shown here were made by TCRdb, not taken from the authors' results. The table includes roughly 49,000 distinct CDR3 sequences, about 4.5% detected once. Sequenced sample: whole blood. This TCR derives from a female donor in good health. Some clones in this sample may be carry-over from other donors' samples.

The CDR3 loop is CASSFQGGTEAFF. DNA for the CDR3: TGCGCCAGCAGCTTCCAGGGAGGGACTGAAGCTTTCTTT. The chain joins TRBV5-1 to TRBJ1-1; maybe TRBD1 (5 bases). Per germline, CDR1 SGHRS and CDR2 YFSETQ. The CDR3 covers 13 residues. V lost 2 bases and J 5 bases, leaving 10 bases between the germline ends.